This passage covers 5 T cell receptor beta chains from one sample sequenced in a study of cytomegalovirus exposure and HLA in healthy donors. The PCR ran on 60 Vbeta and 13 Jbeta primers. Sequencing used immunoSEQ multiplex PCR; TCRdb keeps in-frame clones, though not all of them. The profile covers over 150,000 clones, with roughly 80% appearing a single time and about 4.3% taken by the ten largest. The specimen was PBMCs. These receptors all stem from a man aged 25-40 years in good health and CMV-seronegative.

The CDR3 DNA reads TGTGCCAGCCATCGGTCTAATGGCTACACCTTC. This encodes CASHRSNGYTF. V is TRBV2 and J is TRBJ1-2, with D unclear. This CDR3 spans 11 amino acids. V gave up 8 bases and J gave up 6 bases, with 10 bases separating them. Germline CDR1 is SNHLY and CDR2 is FYNNEI.

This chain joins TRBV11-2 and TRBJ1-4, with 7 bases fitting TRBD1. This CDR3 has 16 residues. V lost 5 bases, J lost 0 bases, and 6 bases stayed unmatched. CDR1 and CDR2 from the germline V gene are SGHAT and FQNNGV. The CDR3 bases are TGTGCCAGCAGCCAGGGGGTAGGCCCAACTAATGAAAAACTGTTTTTT. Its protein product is CASSQGVGPTNEKLFF.

CDR3 in amino acids: CASSTGQGTVNEQFF. Written as DNA, the CDR3 is TGTGCCAGTAGTACCGGACAGGGGACGGTAAATGAGCAGTTCTTC. This chain links TRBV19 with TRBJ2-1; 9 positions match TRBD1. The V segment lost 4 bases and the J segment 7 bases; nucleotides outside the gene matches: 8. This CDR3 is built from 15 residues. The germline gives CDR1 LNHDA, CDR2 SQIVND (reference sequence).

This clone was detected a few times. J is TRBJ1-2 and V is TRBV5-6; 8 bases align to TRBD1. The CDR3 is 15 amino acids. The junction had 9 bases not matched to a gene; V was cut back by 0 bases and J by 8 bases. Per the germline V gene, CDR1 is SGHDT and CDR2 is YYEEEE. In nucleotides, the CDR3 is TGTGCCAGCAGCTTGGGGGACAGGTCCTTTGGCGGCTACACCTTC. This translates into CASSLGDRSFGGYTF.

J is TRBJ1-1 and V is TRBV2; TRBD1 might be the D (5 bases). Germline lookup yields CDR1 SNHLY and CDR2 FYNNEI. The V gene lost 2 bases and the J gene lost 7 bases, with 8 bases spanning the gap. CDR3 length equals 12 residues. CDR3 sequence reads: CASSEHRREAFF. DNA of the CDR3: TGTGCCAGCAGTGAACACAGGCGTGAAGCTTTCTTT.